This T cell receptor beta chain was identified in a study of T-cell memory formation after mild COVID-19. TCRdb passed the 5' RACE reads through MiXCR, listing each CDR3 protein once. This sample yields 550,000 to 600,000 distinct CDR3 sequences, of which less than 25% are seen a single time; roughly 9.1% belongs to the top ten. Study-wide results and caveats: There were some responding clones in pre-infection memory, which suggested that cross-reactive memory had joined. Mostly located in CM and EM were contracting CD4+ clones, with contracting CD8+ clones located in EMRA. Confirmation of SARS-CoV-2 specificity was lacking for second-wave clones peaking day 37.

This clonotype was observed a handful of times. The antigen is undetermined. This CDR3 has 12 residues. V was shortened by 0 bases and J by 9 bases, with 6 bases between the two germline ends. CDR1 SGHAT and CDR2 FQNNGV come from the germline V gene. The chain couples TRBV11-2 to TRBJ1-5; D not certain. The receptor was isolated from an adult woman who had mild COVID-19 (a few samples of this study predate the infection). Cell type and time point are not known. Sequencing used PBMCs or a T cell subset sorted from them (not recorded which). The CDR3 spells CASSLDLGPQHF. The CDR3 region has the DNA TGTGCCAGCAGCTTAGATTTGGGGCCCCAGCATTTT. Full variable domain (missing parts from reference TRBV11-2 and TRBJ1-5): EAGVAQSPRYKIIEKRQSVAFWCNPISGHATLYWYQQILGQGPKLLIQFQNNGVVDDSQLPKDRFSAERLKGVDSTLKIQPAKLEDSAVYLCASSLDLGPQHFGDGTRLSIL.